The table lists the clone carrying this T cell receptor (beta chain) with a few counts. This sample was taken from a study of T-cell memory formation after mild COVID-19. TCRdb passed the 5' RACE reads through MiXCR, listing each CDR3 protein once. The sample shows approximately 400,000 distinct CDR3 sequences, around 17% of them seen only once. Trimming left V 4 bases short and J 5 bases short, with 14 bases between. CDR1 and CDR2 from the germline V gene are MGHRA and YSYEKL. This CDR3 is 15 amino acids long. Specimen: PBMCs or a T cell subset sorted from them (not recorded which). The V call is TRBV4-1, the J call TRBJ2-2, with D possibly being TRBD2 (7 bases). The receptor comes from a young man who had mild COVID-19 (a few samples of this study predate the infection). Cell type and time point are not known. The CDR3: CASSPVGGRTGELFF. The CDR3 nucleotides read TGCGCCAGCAGCCCCGTCGGGGGGCGGACCGGGGAGCTGTTTTTT.